This passage covers 8 T cell receptor beta chains from one sample sequenced in a study of cytomegalovirus exposure and HLA in healthy donors. TCRdb's table, derived via immunoSEQ multiplex PCR, lists solely in-frame clones and lacks some. Of under 150,000 clones listed, 84% are singletons. Sequencing was performed on PBMCs. The origin of the receptors is a woman aged 25 to 45 in good health and CMV-seronegative.

V gene TRBV9 combines with J gene TRBJ2-3; D unresolved. This CDR3 region has 14 residues. Per the germline V gene, CDR1 is SGDLS and CDR2 is YYNGEE. Between the trimmed V and J ends, which lost 6 bases and 6 bases, there was a span of 17 bases. The CDR3, as DNA: TGTGCCAGCAACTTCTCCCTCCCCGGGGATACGCAGTATTTT. Amino acid sequence: CASNFSLPGDTQYF.

The chain uses TRBV19 and TRBJ1-2; possibly TRBD1 for D (6 bases). V was clipped by 8 bases and J by 2 bases, with 9 bases between them. The CDR3 loop spans 12 amino acids. CDR1 is LNHDA and CDR2 is SQIVND in the germline V gene (reference sequence). The CDR3 bases are TGTGCCAGTCATACAGGGAACTATGGCTACACCTTC. Its translation is CASHTGNYGYTF. The whole variable domain, remainder taken from reference TRBV19 and TRBJ1-2, is DGGITQSPKYLFRKEGQNVTLSCEQNLNHDAMYWYRQDPGQGLRLIYYSQIVNDFQKGDIAEGYSVSREKKESFPLTVTSAQKNPTAFYLCASHTGNYGYTFGSGTRLTVV.

V usage is TRBV5-1 and J usage is TRBJ1-1; possibly TRBD1 for D (5 bases). Germline lookup yields CDR1 SGHRS and CDR2 YFSETQ. Trimming removed 1 base from V and 1 base from J, with 17 bases in between. The CDR3 totals 17 residues. Written as DNA, the CDR3 is TGCGCCAGCAGCTTGTCGGTTACGGGGGGAGGGAACACTGAAGCTTTCTTT. Translation gives CASSLSVTGGGNTEAFF.

J is TRBJ2-3 and V is TRBV4-2; 12 bases match TRBD2. Trimming cost V 2 bases and J 10 bases; bases outside gene matches: 4. The germline CDR1 and CDR2 sequences are LGHNA and YNFKEQ. The CDR3 is made up of 14 amino acids. CDR3 protein: CASSQRTSGDPQYF. CDR3 DNA: TGTGCCAGCAGCCAAAGGACTAGCGGGGACCCGCAGTATTTT.

This chain connects TRBV7-9 to TRBJ1-2, with 7 bases fitting TRBD1. This CDR3 is built from 14 residues. The ends lost 5 bases at V and 6 bases at J; junction bases unmatched: 9. CDR1 and CDR2 from the germline V gene are SEHNR and FQNEAQ (reference sequence). The CDR3 coding sequence is TGTGCCAGCAGCCGCGGGACAGATCGAGATGGCTACACCTTC. This sequence encodes CASSRGTDRDGYTF.

J is TRBJ1-5 and V is TRBV7-9; D is unclear. Germline V gene data show CDR1 as SEHNR and CDR2 as FQNEAQ (reference sequence). V was trimmed by 2 bases and J by 5 bases, leaving 10 bases between them. CDR3 length equals 14 residues. This CDR3 is CASSLTSADQPQHF. Written as DNA, the CDR3 is TGTGCCAGCAGCTTAACGTCCGCGGATCAGCCCCAGCATTTT.

The chain employs TRBV5-6 and TRBJ2-3; TRBD1 matches at 9 bases. With V trimmed by 3 bases and J by 0 bases, 8 bases remained unmatched. This CDR3 has 17 amino acids. Per the germline V gene, CDR1 is SGHDT and CDR2 is YYEEEE. The CDR3 protein is CASSWVTGGLSTDTQYF. CDR3 DNA sequence: TGTGCCAGCAGCTGGGTGACAGGGGGTTTAAGCACAGATACGCAGTATTTT.

This clone came up once. The rearrangement links TRBV2 to TRBJ1-2, with D tentatively TRBD1 (6 bases). Germline-derived CDR1 and CDR2 are SNHLY and FYNNEI. V dropped 2 bases and J dropped 5 bases, with 6 bases sitting between them. This CDR3 has 12 amino acids. Here the CDR3 reads CASSERGYGYTF. The CDR3 DNA is TGTGCCAGCAGTGAAAGGGGGTATGGCTACACCTTC.